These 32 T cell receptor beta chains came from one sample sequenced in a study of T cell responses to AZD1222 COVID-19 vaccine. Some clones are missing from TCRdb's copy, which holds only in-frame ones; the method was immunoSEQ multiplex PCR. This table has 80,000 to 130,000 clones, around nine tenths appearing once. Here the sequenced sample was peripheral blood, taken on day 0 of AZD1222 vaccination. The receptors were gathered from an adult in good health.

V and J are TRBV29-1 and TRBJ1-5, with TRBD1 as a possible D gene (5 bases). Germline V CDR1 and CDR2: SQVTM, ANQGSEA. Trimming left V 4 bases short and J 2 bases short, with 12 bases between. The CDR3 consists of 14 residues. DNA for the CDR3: TGCAGCGTTGCTGAGGGGAATGGCAATCAGCCCCAGCATTTT. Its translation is CSVAEGNGNQPQHF.

In DNA form, the CDR3 reads TGTGCCAGCAGTTTATGGTTGGGGGATACGCAGTATTTT. Its protein product is CASSLWLGDTQYF. The V and J genes are TRBV27 and TRBJ2-3; D unresolved. Germline lookup yields CDR1 MNHEY and CDR2 SMNVEV (reference sequence). The CDR3 runs 13 residues. V was shortened by 1 base and J by 6 bases, with 8 bases between the two germline ends.

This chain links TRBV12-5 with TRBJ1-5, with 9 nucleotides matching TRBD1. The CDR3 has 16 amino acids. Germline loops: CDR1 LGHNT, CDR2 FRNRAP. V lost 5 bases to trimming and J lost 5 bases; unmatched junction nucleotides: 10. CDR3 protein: CASGIAQGAGDQPQHF. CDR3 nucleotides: TGTGCTAGTGGTATAGCACAGGGGGCGGGAGATCAGCCCCAGCATTTT.

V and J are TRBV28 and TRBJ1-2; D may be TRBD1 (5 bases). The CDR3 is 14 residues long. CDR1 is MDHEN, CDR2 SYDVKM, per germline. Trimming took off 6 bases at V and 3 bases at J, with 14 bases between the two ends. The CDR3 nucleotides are TGTGCCAGCAGCCCCGGACAAGTCGACTATGGCTACACCTTC. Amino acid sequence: CASSPGQVDYGYTF.

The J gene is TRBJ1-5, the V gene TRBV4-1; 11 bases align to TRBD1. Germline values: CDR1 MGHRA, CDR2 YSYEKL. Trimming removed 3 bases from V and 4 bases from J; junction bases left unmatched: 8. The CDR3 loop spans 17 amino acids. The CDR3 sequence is CASSHGRTGGRNQPQHF. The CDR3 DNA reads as TGCGCCAGCAGCCACGGGAGGACAGGGGGCCGAAATCAGCCCCAGCATTTT.

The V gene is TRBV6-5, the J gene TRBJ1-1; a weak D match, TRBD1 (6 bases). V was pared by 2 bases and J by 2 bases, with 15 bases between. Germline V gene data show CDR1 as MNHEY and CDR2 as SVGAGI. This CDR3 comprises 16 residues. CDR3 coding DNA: TGTGCCAGCAGTTACCTACAGGGATCGGGAAACACTGAAGCTTTCTTT. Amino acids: CASSYLQGSGNTEAFF.

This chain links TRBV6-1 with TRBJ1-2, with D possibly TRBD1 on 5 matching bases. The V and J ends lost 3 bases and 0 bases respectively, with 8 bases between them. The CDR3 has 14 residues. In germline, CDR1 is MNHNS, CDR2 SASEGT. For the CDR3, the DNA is TGTGCCAGCAGTGAGACAGTATCTAACTATGGCTACACCTTC. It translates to CASSETVSNYGYTF.

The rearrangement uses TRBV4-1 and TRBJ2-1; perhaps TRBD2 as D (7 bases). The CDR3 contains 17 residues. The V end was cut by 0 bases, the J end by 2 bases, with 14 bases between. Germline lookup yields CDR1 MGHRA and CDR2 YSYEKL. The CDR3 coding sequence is TGCGCCAGCAGCCAAGATATGCGGGGGCCCCCCTACAATGAGCAGTTCTTC. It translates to CASSQDMRGPPYNEQFF.

CDR3 in DNA: TGCGCCAGCAGCTTGGGACAGGGGTCCTATTCAACTAATGAAAAACTGTTTTTT. Protein product: CASSLGQGSYSTNEKLFF. V gene TRBV5-1 combines with J gene TRBJ1-4; the match to TRBD1 covers 8 bases. The CDR3 length is 18 residues. Germline assignment: CDR1 SGHRS and CDR2 YFSETQ. V was pared by 0 bases and J by 0 bases, with 7 bases of the junction left unmatched.

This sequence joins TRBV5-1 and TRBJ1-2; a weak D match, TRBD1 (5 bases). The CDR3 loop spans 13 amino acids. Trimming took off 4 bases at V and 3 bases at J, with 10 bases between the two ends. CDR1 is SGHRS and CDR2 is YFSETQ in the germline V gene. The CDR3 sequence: CASSPTEYYGYTF. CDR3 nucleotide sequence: TGCGCCAGCAGCCCGACAGAATACTATGGCTACACCTTC.

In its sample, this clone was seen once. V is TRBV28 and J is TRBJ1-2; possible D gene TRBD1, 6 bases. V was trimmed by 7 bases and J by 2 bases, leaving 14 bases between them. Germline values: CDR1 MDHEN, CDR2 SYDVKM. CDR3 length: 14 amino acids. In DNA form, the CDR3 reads TGTGCCAGCACCCGGGACACCTTAAACTATGGCTACACCTTC. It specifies CASTRDTLNYGYTF.

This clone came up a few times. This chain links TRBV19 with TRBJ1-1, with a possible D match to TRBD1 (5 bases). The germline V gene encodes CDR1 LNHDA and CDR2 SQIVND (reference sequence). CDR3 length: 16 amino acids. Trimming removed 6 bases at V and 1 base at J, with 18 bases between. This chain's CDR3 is CASSRRRGEGNTEAFF. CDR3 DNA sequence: TGTGCCAGTAGCCGGAGAAGGGGCGAGGGGAACACTGAAGCTTTCTTT.

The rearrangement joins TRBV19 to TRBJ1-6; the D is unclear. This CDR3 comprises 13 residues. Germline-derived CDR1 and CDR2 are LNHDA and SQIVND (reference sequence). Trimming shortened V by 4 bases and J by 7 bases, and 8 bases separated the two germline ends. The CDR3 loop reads CASSTRRNSPLHF. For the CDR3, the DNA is TGTGCCAGTAGTACCAGACGAAATTCACCCCTCCACTTT.

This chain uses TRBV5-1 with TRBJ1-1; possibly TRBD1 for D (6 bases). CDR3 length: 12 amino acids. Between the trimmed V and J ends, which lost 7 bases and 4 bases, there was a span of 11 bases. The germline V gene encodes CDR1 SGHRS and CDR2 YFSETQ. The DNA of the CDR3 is TGCGCCAGCTCAACAGGGACCACTGAAGCTTTCTTT. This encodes CASSTGTTEAFF.

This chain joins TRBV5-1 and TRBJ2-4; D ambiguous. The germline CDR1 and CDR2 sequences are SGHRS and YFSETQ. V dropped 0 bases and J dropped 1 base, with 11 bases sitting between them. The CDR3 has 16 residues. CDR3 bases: TGCGCCAGCAGCTTGGCCTACCGTGGGGCCAAAAACATTCAGTACTTC. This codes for CASSLAYRGAKNIQYF.

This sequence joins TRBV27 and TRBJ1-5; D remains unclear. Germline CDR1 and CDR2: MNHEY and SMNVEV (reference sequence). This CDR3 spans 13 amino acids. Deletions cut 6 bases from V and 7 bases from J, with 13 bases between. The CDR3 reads CASSTYDKQPQHF. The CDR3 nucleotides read TGTGCCAGCAGCACTTACGACAAGCAGCCCCAGCATTTT.

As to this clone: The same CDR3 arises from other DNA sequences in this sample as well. The CDR3 DNA follows: TGTGCCAGCAGTTACTCCGGGCTAGCGGCTAAAAACATTCAGTACTTC. This codes for CASSYSGLAAKNIQYF. The chain carries TRBV6-5 and TRBJ2-4; 7 bases line up with TRBD2. V trimming: 0 bases; J trimming: 4 bases; junction bases outside the gene matches: 6. Germline values: CDR1 MNHEY, CDR2 SVGAGI. This CDR3 contains 16 residues.

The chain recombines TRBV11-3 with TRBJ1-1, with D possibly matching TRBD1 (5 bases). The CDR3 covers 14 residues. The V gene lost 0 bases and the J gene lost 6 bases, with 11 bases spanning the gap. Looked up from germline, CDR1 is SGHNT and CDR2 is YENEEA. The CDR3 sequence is CASSLDLGDSEAFF. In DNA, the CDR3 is TGTGCCAGCAGCTTAGATTTGGGGGACTCTGAAGCTTTCTTT.

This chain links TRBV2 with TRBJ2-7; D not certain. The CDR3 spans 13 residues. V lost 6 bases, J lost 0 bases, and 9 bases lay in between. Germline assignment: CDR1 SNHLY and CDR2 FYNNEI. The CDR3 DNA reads TGTGCCAGCAGCGCAGGCCACTCCTACGAGCAGTACTTC. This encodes CASSAGHSYEQYF.

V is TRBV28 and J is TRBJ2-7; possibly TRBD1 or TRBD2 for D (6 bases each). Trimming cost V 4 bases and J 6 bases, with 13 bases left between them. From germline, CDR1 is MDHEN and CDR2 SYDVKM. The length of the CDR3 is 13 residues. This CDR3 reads CASSWDWGREQYF. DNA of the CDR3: TGTGCCAGCAGTTGGGACTGGGGGCGCGAGCAGTACTTC.

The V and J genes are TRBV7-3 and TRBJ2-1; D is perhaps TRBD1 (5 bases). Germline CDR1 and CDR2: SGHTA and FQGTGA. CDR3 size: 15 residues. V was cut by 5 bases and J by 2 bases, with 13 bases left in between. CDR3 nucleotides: TGTGCCAGCAGCCCCCGACAGAGCCCCTACAATGAGCAGTTCTTC. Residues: CASSPRQSPYNEQFF. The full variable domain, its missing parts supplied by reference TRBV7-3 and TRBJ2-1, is GAGVSQTPSNKVTEKGKYVELRCDPISGHTALYWYRQSLGQGPEFLIYFQGTGAADDSGLPNDRFFAVRPEGSVSTLKIQRTERGDSAVYLCASSPRQSPYNEQFFGPGTRLTVL.

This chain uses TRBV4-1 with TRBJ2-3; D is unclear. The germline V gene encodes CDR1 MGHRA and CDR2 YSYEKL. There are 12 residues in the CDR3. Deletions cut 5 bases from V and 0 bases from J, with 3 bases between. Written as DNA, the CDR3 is TGCGCCAGCAGCGCCAGCACAGATACGCAGTATTTT. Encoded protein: CASSASTDTQYF.

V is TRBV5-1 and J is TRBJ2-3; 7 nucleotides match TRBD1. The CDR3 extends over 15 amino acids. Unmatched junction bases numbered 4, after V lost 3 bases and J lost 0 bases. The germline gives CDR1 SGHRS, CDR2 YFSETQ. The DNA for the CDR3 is TGCGCCAGCAGCTCGGGACAGACTAGCACAGATACGCAGTATTTT. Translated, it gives CASSSGQTSTDTQYF.

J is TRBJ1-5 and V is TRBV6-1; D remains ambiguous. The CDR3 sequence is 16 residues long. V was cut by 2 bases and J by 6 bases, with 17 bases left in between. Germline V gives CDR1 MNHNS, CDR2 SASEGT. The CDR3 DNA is TGTGCCAGCAGTGAAAGTTCCAGGTCAGGTACTCAGCCCCAGCATTTT. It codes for CASSESSRSGTQPQHF.

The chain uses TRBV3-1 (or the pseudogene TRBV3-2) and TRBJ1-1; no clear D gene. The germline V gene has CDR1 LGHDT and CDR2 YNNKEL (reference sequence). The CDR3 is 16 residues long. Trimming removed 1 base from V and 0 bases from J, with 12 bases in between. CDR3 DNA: TGTGCCAGCAGCCAAGGCATTGGGGTAATGAACACTGAAGCTTTCTTT. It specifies CASSQGIGVMNTEAFF.

The CDR3 DNA follows: TGTGCCAGCAGCTTAGATGTGGGGGTCGCGAACACTGAAGCTTTCTTT. As protein: CASSLDVGVANTEAFF. This chain connects TRBV11-2 to TRBJ1-1, with D possibly matching TRBD1 (5 bases). This CDR3 comprises 16 residues. V lost 0 bases to trimming and J lost 1 base, with 12 bases between them. In germline, CDR1 is SGHAT, CDR2 FQNNGV.

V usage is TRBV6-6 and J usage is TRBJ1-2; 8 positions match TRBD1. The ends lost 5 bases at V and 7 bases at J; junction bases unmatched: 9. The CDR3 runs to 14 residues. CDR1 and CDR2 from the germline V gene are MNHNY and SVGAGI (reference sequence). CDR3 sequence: CASSRPDRGSGYTF. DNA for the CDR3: TGTGCCAGCAGTCGACCAGACAGGGGTAGTGGCTACACCTTC.

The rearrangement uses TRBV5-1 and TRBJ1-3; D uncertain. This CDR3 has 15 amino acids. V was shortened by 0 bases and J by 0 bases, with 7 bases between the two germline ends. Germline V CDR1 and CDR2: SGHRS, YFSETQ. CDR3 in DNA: TGCGCCAGCAGCTTGGGGGTGAGCTCTGGAAACACCATATATTTT. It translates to CASSLGVSSGNTIYF.

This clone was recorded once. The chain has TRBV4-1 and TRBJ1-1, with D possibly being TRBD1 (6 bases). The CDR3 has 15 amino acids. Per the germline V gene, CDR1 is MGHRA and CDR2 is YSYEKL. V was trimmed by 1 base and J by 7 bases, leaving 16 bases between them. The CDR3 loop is CASSQATGINFEAFF. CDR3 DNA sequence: TGCGCCAGCAGCCAAGCCACAGGGATTAATTTTGAAGCTTTCTTT.

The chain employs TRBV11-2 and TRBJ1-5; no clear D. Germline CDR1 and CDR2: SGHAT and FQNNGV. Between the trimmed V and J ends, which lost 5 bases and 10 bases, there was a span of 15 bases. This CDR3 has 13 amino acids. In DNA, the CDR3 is TGTGCCAGCAGCGCCGGGTTGGTCGGTCCCCAGCATTTT. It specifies CASSAGLVGPQHF.

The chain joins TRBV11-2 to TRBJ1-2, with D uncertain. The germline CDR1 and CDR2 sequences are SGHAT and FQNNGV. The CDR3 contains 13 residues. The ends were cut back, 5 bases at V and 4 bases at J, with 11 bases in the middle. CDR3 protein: CASSPGGVYGYTF. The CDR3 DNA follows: TGTGCCAGCAGCCCCGGCGGGGTCTATGGCTACACCTTC. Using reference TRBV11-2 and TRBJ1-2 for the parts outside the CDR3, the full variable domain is EAGVAQSPRYKIIEKRQSVAFWCNPISGHATLYWYQQILGQGPKLLIQFQNNGVVDDSQLPKDRFSAERLKGVDSTLKIQPAKLEDSAVYLCASSPGGVYGYTFGSGTRLTVV.

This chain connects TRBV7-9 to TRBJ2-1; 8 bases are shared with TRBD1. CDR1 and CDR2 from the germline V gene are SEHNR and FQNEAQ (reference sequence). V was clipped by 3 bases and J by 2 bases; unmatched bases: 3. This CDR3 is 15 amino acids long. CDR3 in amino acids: CASSLGQAPYNEQFF. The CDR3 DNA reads TGTGCCAGCAGCTTGGGACAGGCCCCCTACAATGAGCAGTTCTTC.